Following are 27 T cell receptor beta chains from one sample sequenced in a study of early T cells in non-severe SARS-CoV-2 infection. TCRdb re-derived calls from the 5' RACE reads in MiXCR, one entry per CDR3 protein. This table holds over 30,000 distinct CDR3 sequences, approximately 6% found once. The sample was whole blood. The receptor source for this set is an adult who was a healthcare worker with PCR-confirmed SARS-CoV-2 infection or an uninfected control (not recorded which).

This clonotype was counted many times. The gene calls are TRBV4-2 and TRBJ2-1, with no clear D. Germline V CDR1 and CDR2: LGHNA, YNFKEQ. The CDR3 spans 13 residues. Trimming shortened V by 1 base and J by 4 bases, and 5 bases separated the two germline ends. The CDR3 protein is CASSQVLYNEQFF. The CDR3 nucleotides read TGTGCCAGCAGCCAAGTTTTATACAATGAGCAGTTCTTC.

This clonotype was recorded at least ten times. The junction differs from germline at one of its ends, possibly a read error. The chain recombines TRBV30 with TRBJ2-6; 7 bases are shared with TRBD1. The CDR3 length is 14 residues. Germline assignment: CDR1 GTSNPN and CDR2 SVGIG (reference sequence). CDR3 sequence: CAWRPDKATGAVGF. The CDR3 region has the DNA TGTGCCTGGAGACCTGATAAAGCCACAGGGGCCGTAGGTTTC.

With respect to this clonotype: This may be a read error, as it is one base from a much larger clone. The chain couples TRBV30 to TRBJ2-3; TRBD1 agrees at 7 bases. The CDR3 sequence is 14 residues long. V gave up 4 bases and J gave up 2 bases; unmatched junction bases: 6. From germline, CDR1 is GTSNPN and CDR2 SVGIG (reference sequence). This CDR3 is CAWTRDSHTDTQYF. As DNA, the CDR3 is TGTGCCTGGACCCGGGACAGTCACACAGATACGCAGTATTTT.

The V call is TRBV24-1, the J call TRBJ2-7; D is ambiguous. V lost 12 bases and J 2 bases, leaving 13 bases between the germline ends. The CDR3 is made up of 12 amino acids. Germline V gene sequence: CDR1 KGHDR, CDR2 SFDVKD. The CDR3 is CAVSMGTYEQYF. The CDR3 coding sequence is TGTGCCGTCTCTATGGGGACCTACGAGCAGTACTTC.

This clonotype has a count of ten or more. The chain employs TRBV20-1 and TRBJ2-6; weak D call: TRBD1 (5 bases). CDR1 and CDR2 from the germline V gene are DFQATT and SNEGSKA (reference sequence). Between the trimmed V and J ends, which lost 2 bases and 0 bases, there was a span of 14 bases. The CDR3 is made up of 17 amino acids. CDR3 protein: CSARRQGLNSGANVLTF. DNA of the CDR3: TGCAGTGCTAGAAGGCAGGGCCTTAACTCTGGGGCCAACGTCCTGACTTTC.

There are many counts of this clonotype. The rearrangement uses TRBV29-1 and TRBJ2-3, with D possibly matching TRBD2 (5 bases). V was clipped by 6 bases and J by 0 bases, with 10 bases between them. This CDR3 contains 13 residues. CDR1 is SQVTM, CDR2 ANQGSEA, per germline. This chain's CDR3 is CSVWRRSTDTQYF. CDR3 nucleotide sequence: TGCAGCGTCTGGAGGCGGAGCACAGATACGCAGTATTTT.

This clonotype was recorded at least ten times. The CDR3 protein is CASSLPNRANTEAFF. In nucleotides, the CDR3 is TGTGCCAGCAGTTTACCGAACAGAGCGAACACTGAAGCTTTCTTT. The chain employs TRBV27 and TRBJ1-1; D unresolved. CDR3 size: 15 residues. V lost 2 bases and J 1 base, leaving 11 bases between the germline ends. Germline lookup yields CDR1 MNHEY and CDR2 SMNVEV (reference sequence).

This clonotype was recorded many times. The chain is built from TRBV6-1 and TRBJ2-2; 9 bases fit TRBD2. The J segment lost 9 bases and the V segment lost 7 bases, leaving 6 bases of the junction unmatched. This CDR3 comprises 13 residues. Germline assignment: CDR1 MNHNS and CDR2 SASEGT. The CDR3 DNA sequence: TGTGCCAGCAATCCAGCGGGAGGCCGGGAGCTGTTTTTT. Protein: CASNPAGGRELFF.

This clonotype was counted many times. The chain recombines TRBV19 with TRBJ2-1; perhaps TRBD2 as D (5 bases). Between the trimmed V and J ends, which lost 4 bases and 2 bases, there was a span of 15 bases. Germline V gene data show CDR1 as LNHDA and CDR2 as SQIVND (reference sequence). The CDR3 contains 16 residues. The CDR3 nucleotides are TGTGCCAGTAGTACGGCCCACGGGGATCCCTACAATGAGCAGTTCTTC. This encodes CASSTAHGDPYNEQFF.

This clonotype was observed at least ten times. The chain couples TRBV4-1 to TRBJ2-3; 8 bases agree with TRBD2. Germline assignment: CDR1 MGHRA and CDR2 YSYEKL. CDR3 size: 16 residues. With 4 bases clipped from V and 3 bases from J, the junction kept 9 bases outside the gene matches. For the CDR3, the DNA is TGCGCCAGCAGCCCCCTAGGGGCGGGAGGAACAGATACGCAGTATTTT. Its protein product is CASSPLGAGGTDTQYF.

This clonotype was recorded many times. This CDR3 is CGVDRDRGTEQYV. The CDR3 DNA reads as TGTGGGGTAGACCGGGACAGGGGTACCGAGCAGTACGTC. This sequence joins TRBV6-5 and TRBJ2-7, with 10 nucleotides matching TRBD1. This CDR3 comprises 13 residues. Germline V gives CDR1 MNHEY, CDR2 SVGAGI.

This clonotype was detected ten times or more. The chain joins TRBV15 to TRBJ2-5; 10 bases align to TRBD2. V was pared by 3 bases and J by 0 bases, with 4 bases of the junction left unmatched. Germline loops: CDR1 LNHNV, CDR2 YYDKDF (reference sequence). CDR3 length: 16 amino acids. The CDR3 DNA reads TGTGCCACCAGCAGGCCCAGCGGGAGGGACCAAGAGACCCAGTACTTC. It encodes CATSRPSGRDQETQYF. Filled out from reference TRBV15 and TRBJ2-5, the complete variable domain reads DAMVIQNPRYQVTQFGKPVTLSCSQTLNHNVMYWYQQKSSQAPKLLFHYYDKDFNNEADTPDNFQSRRPNTSFCFLDIRSPGLGDTAMYLCATSRPSGRDQETQYFGPGTRLLVL.

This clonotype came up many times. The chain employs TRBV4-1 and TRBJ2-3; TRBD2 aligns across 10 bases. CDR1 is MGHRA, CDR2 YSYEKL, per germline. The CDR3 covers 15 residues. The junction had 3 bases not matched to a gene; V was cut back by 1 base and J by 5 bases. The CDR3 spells CASSQGAGGEDTQYF. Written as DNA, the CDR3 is TGCGCCAGCAGCCAAGGAGCGGGAGGGGAAGATACGCAGTATTTT.

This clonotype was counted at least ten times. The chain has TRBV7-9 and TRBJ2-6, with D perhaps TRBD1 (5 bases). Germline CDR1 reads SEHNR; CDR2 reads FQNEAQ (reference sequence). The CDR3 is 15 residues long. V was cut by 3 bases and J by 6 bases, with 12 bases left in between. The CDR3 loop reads CASSFQTAPANVLTF. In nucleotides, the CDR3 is TGTGCCAGCAGCTTTCAGACAGCCCCGGCCAACGTCCTGACTTTC.

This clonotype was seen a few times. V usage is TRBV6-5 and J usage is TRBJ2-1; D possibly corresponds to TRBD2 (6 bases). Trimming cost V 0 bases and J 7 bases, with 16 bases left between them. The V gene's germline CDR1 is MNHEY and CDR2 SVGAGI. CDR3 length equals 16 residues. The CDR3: CASSYSNVVGRNEQFF. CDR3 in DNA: TGTGCCAGCAGTTACTCGAATGTCGTAGGGAGGAATGAGCAGTTCTTC.

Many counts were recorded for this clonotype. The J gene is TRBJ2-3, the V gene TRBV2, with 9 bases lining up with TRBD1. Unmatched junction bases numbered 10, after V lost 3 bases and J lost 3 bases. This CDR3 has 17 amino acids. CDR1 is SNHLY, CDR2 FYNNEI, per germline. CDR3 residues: CASSEPREDRGTDTQYF. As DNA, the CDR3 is TGTGCCAGCAGTGAGCCCCGGGAGGACAGGGGTACAGATACGCAGTATTTT.

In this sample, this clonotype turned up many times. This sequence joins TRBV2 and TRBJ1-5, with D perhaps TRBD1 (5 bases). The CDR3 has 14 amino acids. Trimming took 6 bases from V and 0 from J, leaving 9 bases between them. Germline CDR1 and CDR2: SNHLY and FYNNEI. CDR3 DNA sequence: TGTGCCAGCAGGGGGGACGTTAGCAATCAGCCCCAGCATTTT. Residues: CASRGDVSNQPQHF.

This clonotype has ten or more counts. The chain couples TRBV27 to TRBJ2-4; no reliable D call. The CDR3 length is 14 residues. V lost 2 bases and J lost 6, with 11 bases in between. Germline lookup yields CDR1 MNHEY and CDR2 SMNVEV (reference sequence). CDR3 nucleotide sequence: TGTGCCAGCAGTTTAACGTCCTCCCTAAACATTCAGTACTTC. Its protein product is CASSLTSSLNIQYF.

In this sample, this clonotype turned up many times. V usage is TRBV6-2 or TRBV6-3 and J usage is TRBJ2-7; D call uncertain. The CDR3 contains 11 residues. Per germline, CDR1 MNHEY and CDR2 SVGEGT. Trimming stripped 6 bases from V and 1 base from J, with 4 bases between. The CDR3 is CASRGSYEQYV. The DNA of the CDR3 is TGTGCCAGCAGGGGTTCCTACGAGCAGTACGTC.

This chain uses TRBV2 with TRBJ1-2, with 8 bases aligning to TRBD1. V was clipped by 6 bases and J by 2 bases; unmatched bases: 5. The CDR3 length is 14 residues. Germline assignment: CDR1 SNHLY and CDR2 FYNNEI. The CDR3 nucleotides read TGTGCCAGCAGGAAGGGACAGGAGAACTATGGCTACACCTTC. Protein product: CASRKGQENYGYTF. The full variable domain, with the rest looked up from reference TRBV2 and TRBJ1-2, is EPEVTQTPSHQVTQMGQEVILRCVPISNHLYFYWYRQILGQKVEFLVSFYNNEISEKSEIFDDQFSVERPDGSNFTLKIRSTKLEDSAMYFCASRKGQENYGYTFGSGTRLTVV.

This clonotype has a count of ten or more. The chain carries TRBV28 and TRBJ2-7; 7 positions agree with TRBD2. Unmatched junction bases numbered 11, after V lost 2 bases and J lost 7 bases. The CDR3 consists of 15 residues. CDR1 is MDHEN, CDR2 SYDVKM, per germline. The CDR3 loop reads CASSLIGSREEEQYF. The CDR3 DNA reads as TGTGCCAGCAGTTTAATTGGGAGCCGGGAGGAAGAGCAGTACTTC. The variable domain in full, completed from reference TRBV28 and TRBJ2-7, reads DVKVTQSSRYLVKRTGEKVFLECVQDMDHENMFWYRQDPGLGLRLIYFSYDVKMKEKGDIPEGYSVSREKKERFSLILESASTNQTSMYLCASSLIGSREEEQYFGPGTRLTVT.

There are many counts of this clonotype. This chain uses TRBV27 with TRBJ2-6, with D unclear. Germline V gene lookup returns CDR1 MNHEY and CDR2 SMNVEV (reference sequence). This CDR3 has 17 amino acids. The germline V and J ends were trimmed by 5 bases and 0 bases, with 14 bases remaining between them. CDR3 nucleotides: TGTGCCAGCAGTACGGGTGGTCGGCACTCTGGGGCCAACGTCCTGACTTTC. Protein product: CASSTGGRHSGANVLTF.

This CDR3 is CASSEYGLAGATGTQYF. The CDR3 DNA is TGTGCCAGCAGTGAATACGGCCTAGCGGGAGCCACGGGAACGCAGTATTTT. The genes are TRBV25-1 and TRBJ2-3; TRBD2 aligns across 10 bases. Germline-derived CDR1 and CDR2 are MGHDK and SYGVNS. V trimming: 0 bases; J trimming: 9 bases; junction bases outside the gene matches: 12. The CDR3 runs to 17 residues.

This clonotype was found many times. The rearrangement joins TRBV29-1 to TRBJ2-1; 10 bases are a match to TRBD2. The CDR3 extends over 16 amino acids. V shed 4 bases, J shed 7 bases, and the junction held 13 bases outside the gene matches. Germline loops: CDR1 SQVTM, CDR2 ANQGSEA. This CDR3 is CSVAGWLAGVKNEQFF. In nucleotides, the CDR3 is TGCAGCGTTGCGGGGTGGCTAGCGGGAGTGAAGAATGAGCAGTTCTTC.

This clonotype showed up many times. The CDR3 sequence: CASREGLRGVTEPQHF. For the CDR3, the DNA is TGTGCCAGCAGGGAGGGTTTAAGGGGAGTGACGGAGCCCCAGCATTTT. The chain uses TRBV6-6 and TRBJ1-5; perhaps TRBD1 as D (5 bases). The CDR3 loop spans 16 amino acids. V was pared by 6 bases and J by 8 bases, with 23 bases between. Germline loops: CDR1 MNHNY, CDR2 SVGAGI (reference sequence).

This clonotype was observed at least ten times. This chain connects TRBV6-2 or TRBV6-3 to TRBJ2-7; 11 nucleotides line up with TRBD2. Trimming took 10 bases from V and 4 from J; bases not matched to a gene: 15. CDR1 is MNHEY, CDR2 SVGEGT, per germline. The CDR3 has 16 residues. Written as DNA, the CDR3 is TGTGCCACCGGGGCACACGTCACTAGCGGGAGTTACGAGCAGTACTTC. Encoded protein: CATGAHVTSGSYEQYF.

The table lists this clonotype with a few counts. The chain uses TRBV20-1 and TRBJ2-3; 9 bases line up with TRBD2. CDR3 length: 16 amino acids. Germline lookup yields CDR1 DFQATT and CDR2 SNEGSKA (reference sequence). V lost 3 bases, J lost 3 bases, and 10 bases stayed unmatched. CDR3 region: CSARGPAGGLTDTQYF. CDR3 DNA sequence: TGCAGTGCTAGGGGGCCAGCGGGAGGCTTAACAGATACGCAGTATTTT.